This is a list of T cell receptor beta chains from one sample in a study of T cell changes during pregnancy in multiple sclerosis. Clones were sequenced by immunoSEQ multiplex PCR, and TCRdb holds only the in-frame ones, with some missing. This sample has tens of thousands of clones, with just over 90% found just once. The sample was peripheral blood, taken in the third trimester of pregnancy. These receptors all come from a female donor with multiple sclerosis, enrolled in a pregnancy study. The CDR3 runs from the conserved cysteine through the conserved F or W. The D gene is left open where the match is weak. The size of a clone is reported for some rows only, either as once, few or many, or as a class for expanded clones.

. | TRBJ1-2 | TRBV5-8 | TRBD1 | CASRAGTGNYGYTF | TGTGCCAGCAGGGCCGGGACAGGGAACTATGGCTACACCTTC
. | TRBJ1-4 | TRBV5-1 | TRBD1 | CASSLRRTGPTTNEKLFF | TGCGCCAGCAGCTTGAGGCGGACAGGGCCCACAACTAATGAAAAACTGTTTTTT
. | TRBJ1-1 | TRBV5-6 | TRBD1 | CASSPVTGGTEAFF | TGTGCCAGCAGCCCTGTAACAGGGGGCACTGAAGCTTTCTTT
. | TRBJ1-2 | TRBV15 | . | CATSTGLQRTYRYGYTF | TGTGCCACCAGCACCGGGCTGCAACGGACATACCGGTATGGCTACACCTTC
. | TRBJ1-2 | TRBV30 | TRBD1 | CAWSLSGWPGTAFFNYGYTF | TGTGCCTGGAGTCTCTCGGGGTGGCCCGGGACAGCCTTCTTTAACTATGGCTACACCTTC
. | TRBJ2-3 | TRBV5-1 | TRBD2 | CASSDPGTSLDTQYF | TGCGCCAGCAGCGATCCCGGGACTAGCTTAGATACGCAGTATTTT
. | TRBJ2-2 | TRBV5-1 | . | CASSFAAPTGELFF | TGCGCCAGCAGCTTTGCGGCCCCCACCGGGGAGCTGTTTTTT
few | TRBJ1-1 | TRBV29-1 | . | CSVESGVTEAFF | TGCAGCGTTGAATCGGGTGTCACTGAAGCTTTCTTT
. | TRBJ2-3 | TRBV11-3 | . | CASSPGQSTDTQYF | TGTGCCAGCAGCCCGGGACAAAGCACAGATACGCAGTATTTT
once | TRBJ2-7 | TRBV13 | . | CASSLGPPGEQYF | TGTGCCAGCAGCTTAGGCCCCCCCGGGGAGCAGTACTTC
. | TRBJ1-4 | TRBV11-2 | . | CASSLDRINEKLFF | TGTGCCAGCAGCCTGGACAGAATTAATGAAAAACTGTTTTTT
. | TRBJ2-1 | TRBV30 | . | CAWARLRVSYNEQFF | TGTGCCTGGGCTCGACTCAGAGTCTCCTACAATGAGCAGTTCTTC
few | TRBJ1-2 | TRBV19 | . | CASSTPDPGSNYGYTF | TGTGCCAGTAGTACCCCCGATCCGGGGTCAAACTATGGCTACACCTTC
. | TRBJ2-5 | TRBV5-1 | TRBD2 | CASSHTTSGSQTQYF | TGCGCCAGCAGCCACACGACTAGCGGGAGTCAGACCCAGTACTTC
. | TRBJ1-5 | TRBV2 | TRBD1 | CASSPDRGRFKPQHF | TGTGCCAGCAGCCCAGACAGGGGAAGGTTTAAGCCCCAGCATTTT
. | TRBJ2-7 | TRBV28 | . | CASSLGQPLRYEQYF | TGTGCCAGCAGTTTAGGGCAGCCTCTAAGATACGAGCAGTACTTC
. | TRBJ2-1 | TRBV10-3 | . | CAIRNGAGQNNEQFF | TGTGCCATCAGGAATGGAGCGGGACAAAACAATGAGCAGTTCTTC
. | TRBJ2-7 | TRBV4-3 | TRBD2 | CASSLKAGGLPYEQYF | TGCGCCAGCAGCCTCAAAGCGGGAGGCCTTCCCTACGAGCAGTACTTC
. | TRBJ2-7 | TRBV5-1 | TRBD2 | CASSLRTSGAYEQYF | TGCGCCAGCAGCCTACGGACTAGCGGGGCCTACGAGCAGTACTTC
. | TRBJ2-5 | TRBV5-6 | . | CASSIDSKETQYF | TGTGCCAGCAGCATAGACAGTAAAGAGACCCAGTACTTC
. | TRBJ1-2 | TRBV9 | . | CASSVGQGPNYGYTF | TGTGCCAGCAGCGTAGGCCAGGGGCCTAACTATGGCTACACCTTC
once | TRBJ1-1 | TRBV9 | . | CASSDGSGLTEAFF | TGTGCCAGCAGCGATGGGTCCGGACTGACTGAAGCTTTCTTT
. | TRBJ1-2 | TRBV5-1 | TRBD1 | CASSLNRDSANYGYTF | TGCGCCAGCAGTCTTAACCGGGACAGTGCTAACTATGGCTACACCTTC
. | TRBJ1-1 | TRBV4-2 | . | CASSQDAADVNTEAFF | TGTGCCAGCAGCCAAGACGCGGCCGACGTGAACACTGAAGCTTTCTTT
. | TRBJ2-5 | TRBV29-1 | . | CSVAALAGETQYF | TGCAGCGTTGCGGCCCTGGCGGGAGAGACCCAGTACTTC
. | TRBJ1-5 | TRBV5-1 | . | CASSLSPGSGQPQHF | TGCGCCAGCAGCTTGTCCCCAGGTTCAGGCCAGCCCCAGCATTTT
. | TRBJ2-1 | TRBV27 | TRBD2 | CASSAPSGRSNEQFF | TGTGCCAGCAGTGCTCCCAGCGGGAGATCCAATGAGCAGTTCTTC
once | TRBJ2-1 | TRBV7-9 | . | CASTQEGDEQFF | TGTGCCAGCACCCAGGAGGGTGATGAGCAGTTCTTC
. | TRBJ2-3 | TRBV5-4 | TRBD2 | CASSPGLAGADTQYF | TGTGCCAGCAGCCCGGGACTAGCGGGAGCAGATACGCAGTATTTT
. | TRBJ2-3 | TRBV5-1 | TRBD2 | CASSWPLAGGSTDTQYF | TGCGCCAGCAGCTGGCCTCTAGCGGGAGGGAGCACAGATACGCAGTATTTT
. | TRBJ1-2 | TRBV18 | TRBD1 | CASSSQGAYGYTF | TGTGCCAGCTCGTCCCAGGGGGCCTATGGCTACACCTTC
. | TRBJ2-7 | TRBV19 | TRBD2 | CASSSRLAGGYEQYF | TGTGCCAGTAGTTCCCGACTAGCGGGAGGATACGAGCAGTACTTC
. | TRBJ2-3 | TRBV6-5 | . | CASSRDSSDTQYF | TGTGCCAGCAGCCGAGACAGTTCAGATACGCAGTATTTT
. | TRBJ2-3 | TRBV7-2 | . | CASSKFYTDTQYF | TGTGCCAGCAGTAAATTCTACACAGATACGCAGTATTTT
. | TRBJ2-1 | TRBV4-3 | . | CASSQMDGGISYNEQFF | TGCGCCAGCAGCCAAATGGATGGCGGGATCTCCTACAATGAGCAGTTCTTC
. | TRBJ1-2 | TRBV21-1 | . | CASSKDYWGVVNYGYTF | TGTGCCAGCAGCAAAGATTATTGGGGGGTTGTAAACTATGGCTACACCTTC
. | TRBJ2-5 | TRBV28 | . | CASAGQIQETQYF | TGTGCCAGCGCGGGACAGATCCAAGAGACCCAGTACTTC
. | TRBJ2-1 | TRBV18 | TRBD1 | CASSPPGQGGNEQFF | TGTGCCAGCTCACCACCGGGACAGGGAGGGAATGAGCAGTTCTTC
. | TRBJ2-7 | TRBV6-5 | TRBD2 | CASSYGLAGRIYEQYF | TGTGCCAGCAGTTACGGACTAGCGGGACGCATTTACGAGCAGTACTTC
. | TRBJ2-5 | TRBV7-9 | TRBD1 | CASSFRQGLQETQYF | TGTGCCAGCAGCTTCAGACAGGGGCTCCAAGAGACCCAGTACTTC
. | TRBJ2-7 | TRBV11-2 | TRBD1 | CASSLGTGGYEQYF | TGTGCCAGCAGCTTAGGGACAGGGGGCTACGAGCAGTACTTC
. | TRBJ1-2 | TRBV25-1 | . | CASSEYDVRYGYTF | TGTGCCAGCAGTGAATATGATGTCCGGTATGGCTACACCTTC
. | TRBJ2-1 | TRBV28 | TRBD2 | CASSLPTSNNNEQFF | TGTGCCAGCAGCCTTCCGACTAGCAACAACAATGAGCAGTTCTTC